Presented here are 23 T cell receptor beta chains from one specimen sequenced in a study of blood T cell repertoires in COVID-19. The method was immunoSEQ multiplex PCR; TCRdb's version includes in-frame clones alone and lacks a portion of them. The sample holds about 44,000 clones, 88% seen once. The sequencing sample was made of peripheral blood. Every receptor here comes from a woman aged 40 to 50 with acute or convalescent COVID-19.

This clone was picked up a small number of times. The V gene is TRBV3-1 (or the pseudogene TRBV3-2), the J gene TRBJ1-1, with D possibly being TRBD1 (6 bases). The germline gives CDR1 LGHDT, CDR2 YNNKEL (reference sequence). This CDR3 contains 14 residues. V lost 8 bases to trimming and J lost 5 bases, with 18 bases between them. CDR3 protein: CASGFTGLRTEAFF. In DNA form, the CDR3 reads TGTGCCAGCGGTTTTACAGGGCTGCGGACTGAAGCTTTCTTT.

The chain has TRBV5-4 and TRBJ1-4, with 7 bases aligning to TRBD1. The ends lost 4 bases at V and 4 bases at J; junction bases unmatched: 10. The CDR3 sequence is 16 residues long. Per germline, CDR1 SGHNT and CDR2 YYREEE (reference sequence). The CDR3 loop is CASSGGTDSSNEKLFF. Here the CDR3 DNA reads TGTGCCAGCAGCGGCGGGACAGACTCCAGTAATGAAAAACTGTTTTTT.

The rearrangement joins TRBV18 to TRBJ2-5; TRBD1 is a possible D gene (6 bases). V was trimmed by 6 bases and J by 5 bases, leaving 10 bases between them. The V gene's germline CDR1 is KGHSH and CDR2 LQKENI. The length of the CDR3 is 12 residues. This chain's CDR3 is CASSTRGETQYF. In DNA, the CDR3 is TGTGCCAGCTCCACAAGGGGGGAGACCCAGTACTTC. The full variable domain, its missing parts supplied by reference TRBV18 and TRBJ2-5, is NAGVMQNPRHLVRRRGQEARLRCSPMKGHSHVYWYRQLPEEGLKFMVYLQKENIIDESGMPKERFSAEFPKEGPSILRIQQVVRGDSAAYFCASSTRGETQYFGPGTRLLVL.

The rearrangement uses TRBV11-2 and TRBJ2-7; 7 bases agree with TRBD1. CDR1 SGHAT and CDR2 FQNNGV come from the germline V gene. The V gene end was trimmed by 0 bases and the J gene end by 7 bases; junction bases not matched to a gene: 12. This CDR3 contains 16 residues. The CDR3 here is CASSLDRAGGTSEQYF. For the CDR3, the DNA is TGTGCCAGCAGCTTAGATAGGGCAGGGGGAACGAGTGAGCAGTACTTC.

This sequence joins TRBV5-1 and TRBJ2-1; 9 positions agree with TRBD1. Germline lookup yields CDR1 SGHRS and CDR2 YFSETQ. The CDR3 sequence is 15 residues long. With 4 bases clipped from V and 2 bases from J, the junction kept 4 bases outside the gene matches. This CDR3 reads CASSPGTGTYNEQFF. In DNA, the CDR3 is TGCGCCAGCAGCCCAGGGACAGGGACCTACAATGAGCAGTTCTTC. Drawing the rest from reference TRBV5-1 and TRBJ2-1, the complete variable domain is KAGVTQTPRYLIKTRGQQVTLSCSPISGHRSVSWYQQTPGQGLQFLFEYFSETQRNKGNFPGRFSGRQFSNSRSEMNVSTLELGDSALYLCASSPGTGTYNEQFFGPGTRLTVL.

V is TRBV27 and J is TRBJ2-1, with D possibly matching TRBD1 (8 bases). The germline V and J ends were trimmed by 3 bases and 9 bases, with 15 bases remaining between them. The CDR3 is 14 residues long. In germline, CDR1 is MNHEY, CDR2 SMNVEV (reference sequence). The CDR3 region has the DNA TGTGCCAGCAGTTTTGGACAGGGAGGGGGTGAGCAGTTCTTC. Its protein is CASSFGQGGGEQFF.

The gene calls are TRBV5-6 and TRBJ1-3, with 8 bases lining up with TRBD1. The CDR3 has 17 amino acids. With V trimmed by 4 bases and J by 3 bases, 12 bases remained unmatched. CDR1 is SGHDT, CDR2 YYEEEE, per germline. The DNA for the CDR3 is TGTGCCAGCAGCCCACGAGGACAGGGTTTGTTTGGAAACACCATATATTTT. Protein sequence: CASSPRGQGLFGNTIYF.

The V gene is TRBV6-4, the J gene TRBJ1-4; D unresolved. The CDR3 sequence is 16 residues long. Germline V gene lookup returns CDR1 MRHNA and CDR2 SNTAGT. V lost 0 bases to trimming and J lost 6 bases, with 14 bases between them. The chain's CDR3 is CASSDSGTPEYEKLFF. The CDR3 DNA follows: TGTGCCAGCAGTGACTCTGGCACCCCGGAGTATGAAAAACTGTTTTTT.

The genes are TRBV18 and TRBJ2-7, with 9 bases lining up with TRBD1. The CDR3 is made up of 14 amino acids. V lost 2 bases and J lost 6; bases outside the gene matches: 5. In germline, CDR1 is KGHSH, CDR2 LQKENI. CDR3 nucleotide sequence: TGTGCCAGCTCACCAGGACAGGGGATCGGCGAGCAGTACTTC. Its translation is CASSPGQGIGEQYF. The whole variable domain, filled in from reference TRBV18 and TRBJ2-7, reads NAGVMQNPRHLVRRRGQEARLRCSPMKGHSHVYWYRQLPEEGLKFMVYLQKENIIDESGMPKERFSAEFPKEGPSILRIQQVVRGDSAAYFCASSPGQGIGEQYFGPGTRLTVT.

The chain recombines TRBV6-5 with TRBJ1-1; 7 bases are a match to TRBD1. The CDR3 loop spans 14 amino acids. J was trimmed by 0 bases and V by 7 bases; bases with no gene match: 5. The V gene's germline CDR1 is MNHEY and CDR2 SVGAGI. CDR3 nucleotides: TGTGCCAGCAATCGGGACAGTCTGAACACTGAAGCTTTCTTT. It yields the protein CASNRDSLNTEAFF.

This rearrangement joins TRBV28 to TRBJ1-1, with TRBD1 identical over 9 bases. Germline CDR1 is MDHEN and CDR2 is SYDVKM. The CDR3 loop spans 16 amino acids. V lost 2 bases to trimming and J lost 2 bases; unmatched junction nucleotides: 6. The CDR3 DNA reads TGTGCCAGCAGTTTAGATGGGACAGGGTTAAACACTGAAGCTTTCTTT. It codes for CASSLDGTGLNTEAFF.

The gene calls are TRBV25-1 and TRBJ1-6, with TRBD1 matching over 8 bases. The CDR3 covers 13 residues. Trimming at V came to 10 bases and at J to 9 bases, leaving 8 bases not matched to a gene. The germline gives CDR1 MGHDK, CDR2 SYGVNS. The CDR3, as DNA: TGTGCCATCAAGGACAGGGAAGTTTCACCCCTCCACTTT. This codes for CAIKDREVSPLHF. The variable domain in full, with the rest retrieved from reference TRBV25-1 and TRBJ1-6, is EADIYQTPRYLVIGTGKKITLECSQTMGHDKMYWYQQDPGMELHLIHYSYGVNSTEKGDLSSESTVSRIRTEHFPLTLESARPSHTSQYLCAIKDREVSPLHFGNGTRLTVT.

This chain's CDR3 is CASRSTGQHHSPLHF. The CDR3 nucleotides are TGTGCCAGCAGATCGACGGGACAGCACCATTCACCCCTCCACTTT. The chain is built from TRBV28 and TRBJ1-6; 7 bases align to TRBD1. Trimming at V came to 6 bases and at J to 8 bases, leaving 10 bases not matched to a gene. The CDR3 sequence is 15 residues long. The V gene's germline CDR1 is MDHEN and CDR2 SYDVKM.

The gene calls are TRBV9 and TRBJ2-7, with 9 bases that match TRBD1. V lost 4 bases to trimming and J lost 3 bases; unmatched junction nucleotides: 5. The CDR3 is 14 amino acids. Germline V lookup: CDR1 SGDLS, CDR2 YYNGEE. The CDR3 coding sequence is TGTGCCAGCAGCTCCCGGGACAGGGTCTACGAGCAGTACTTC. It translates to CASSSRDRVYEQYF.

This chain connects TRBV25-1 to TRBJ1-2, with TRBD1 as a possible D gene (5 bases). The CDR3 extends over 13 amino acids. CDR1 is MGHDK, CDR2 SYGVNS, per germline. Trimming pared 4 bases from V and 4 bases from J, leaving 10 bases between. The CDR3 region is CASSGDGGYGYTF. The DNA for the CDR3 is TGTGCCAGCAGTGGAGACGGGGGCTATGGCTACACCTTC.

In DNA form, the CDR3 reads TGTGCCAGCAGCTATTTGGGCGAGCAGTTCTTC. It codes for CASSYLGEQFF. J is TRBJ2-1 and V is TRBV5-6; D gene uncertain. Trimming stripped 3 bases from V and 10 bases from J, with 8 bases between. CDR1 is SGHDT, CDR2 YYEEEE, per germline. This CDR3 comprises 11 residues.

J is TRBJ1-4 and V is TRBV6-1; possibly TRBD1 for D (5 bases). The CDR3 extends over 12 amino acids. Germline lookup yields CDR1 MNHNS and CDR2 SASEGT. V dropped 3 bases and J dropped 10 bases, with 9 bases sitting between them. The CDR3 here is CASSDYRRKLFF. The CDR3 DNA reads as TGTGCCAGCAGTGATTACAGGCGAAAACTGTTTTTT.

CDR3 bases: TGCGCCAGCAGCCAAGGACTAGCGGGAGGGCCGAGTGAGCAGTTCTTC. This codes for CASSQGLAGGPSEQFF. V gene TRBV4-1 combines with J gene TRBJ2-1; 14 nucleotides agree with TRBD2. The CDR3 consists of 16 residues. Germline assignment: CDR1 MGHRA and CDR2 YSYEKL. V was pared by 1 base and J by 9 bases, with 5 bases of the junction left unmatched.

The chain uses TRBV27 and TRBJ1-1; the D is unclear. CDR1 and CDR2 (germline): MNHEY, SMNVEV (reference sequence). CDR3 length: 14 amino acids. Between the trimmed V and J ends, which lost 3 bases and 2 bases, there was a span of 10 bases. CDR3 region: CASSFWAGNTEAFF. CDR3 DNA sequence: TGTGCCAGCAGTTTTTGGGCAGGTAACACTGAAGCTTTCTTT.

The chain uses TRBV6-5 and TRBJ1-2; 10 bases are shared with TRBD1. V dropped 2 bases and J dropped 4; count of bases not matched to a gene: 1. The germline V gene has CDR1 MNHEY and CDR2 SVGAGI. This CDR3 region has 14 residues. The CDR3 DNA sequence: TGTGCCAGCAGTTACCGGGACAGGGGCTATGGCTACACCTTC. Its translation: CASSYRDRGYGYTF.

CDR3 protein: CASSLAPDRVNSPLHF. The CDR3 nucleotides are TGTGCCAGCAGTTTAGCTCCGGACAGGGTTAATTCACCCCTCCACTTT. This chain connects TRBV27 to TRBJ1-6, with 8 bases fitting TRBD1. CDR1 is MNHEY, CDR2 SMNVEV, per germline (reference sequence). The CDR3 has 16 amino acids. J lost 6 bases, V lost 2 bases, and 6 bases had no gene match.

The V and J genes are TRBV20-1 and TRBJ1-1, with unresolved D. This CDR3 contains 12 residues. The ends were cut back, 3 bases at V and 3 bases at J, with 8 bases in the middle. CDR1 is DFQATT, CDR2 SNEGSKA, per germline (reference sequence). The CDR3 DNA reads TGCAGTGCTAGTCCCGGAGACACTGAAGCTTTCTTT. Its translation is CSASPGDTEAFF.

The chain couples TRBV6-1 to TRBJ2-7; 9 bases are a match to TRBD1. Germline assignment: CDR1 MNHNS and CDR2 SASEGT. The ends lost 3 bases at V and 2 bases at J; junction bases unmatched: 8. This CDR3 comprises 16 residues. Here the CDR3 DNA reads TGTGCCAGCAGTGATTATTTAAGGACAGGGGCCTACGAGCAGTACTTC. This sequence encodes CASSDYLRTGAYEQYF.